What follows are 23 T cell receptor beta chains derived from one specimen sequenced in a study of Ad26.COV2.S vaccination and SARS-CoV-2 variants. Treatment of the sample: roughly 20 received Ad26.COV2.S at low or high dose, single or two shots; a few received placebo; per-sample allocation not given. Material that was analyzed had been drawn on day 63 after the first vaccine or placebo injection. Profiling relied on immunoSEQ multiplex PCR, and the TCRdb table lists in-frame clones only, not all of them. The table has 380,000 or so clones, about 80% seen once. Sample: peripheral blood, taken in a trial of Ad26.COV2.S vaccine versus placebo. These receptor sequences come from a person aged 18-65 years who received the Ad26.COV2.S COVID-19 vaccine or a placebo.

The J gene is TRBJ1-2, the V gene TRBV9, with a tentative D call TRBD1 (6 bases). Trimming pared 3 bases from V and 4 bases from J, leaving 13 bases between. Germline loops: CDR1 SGDLS, CDR2 YYNGEE. This CDR3 is 14 amino acids long. CDR3 nucleotide sequence: TGTGCCAGCAGCGCGTCACAGGGTTTCTATGGCTACACCTTC. Amino acid sequence: CASSASQGFYGYTF.

This chain connects TRBV4-1 to TRBJ2-7, with TRBD2 identical over 7 bases. Per germline, CDR1 MGHRA and CDR2 YSYEKL. The CDR3 sequence is 15 residues long. V lost 3 bases to trimming and J lost 2 bases; unmatched junction nucleotides: 7. CDR3 nucleotides: TGCGCCAGCAGCCAGCCGCGGGAGAACCCCTACGAGCAGTACTTC. This gives the protein CASSQPRENPYEQYF.

V gene TRBV12-3 or TRBV12-4 combines with J gene TRBJ1-1, with unresolved D. The CDR3 length is 13 residues. Between the trimmed V and J ends, which lost 1 base and 5 bases, there was a span of 8 bases. The CDR3, as DNA: TGTGCCAGCAGTTTAGGCAGCGGGACTGAAGCTTTCTTT. Protein sequence: CASSLGSGTEAFF.

J is TRBJ1-4 and V is TRBV5-6, with 10 bases that match TRBD1. V trimming: 0 bases; J trimming: 7 bases; junction bases outside the gene matches: 3. Germline V gene data show CDR1 as SGHDT and CDR2 as YYEEEE. This CDR3 contains 15 residues. CDR3 sequence reads: CASSLETGGREKLFF. In nucleotides, the CDR3 is TGTGCCAGCAGCTTGGAGACAGGGGGCCGTGAAAAACTGTTTTTT.

In this sample, this clone turned up a few times. The genes are TRBV5-4 and TRBJ1-6, with D uncertain. The CDR3 contains 14 residues. In germline, CDR1 is SGHNT, CDR2 YYREEE (reference sequence). Trimming removed 6 bases at V and 7 bases at J, with 14 bases between. The CDR3 loop reads CASTREARNSPLHF. CDR3 DNA: TGTGCCAGCACCCGGGAGGCTCGCAATTCACCCCTCCACTTT.

The chain joins TRBV19 to TRBJ2-1; D perhaps matches TRBD2 (5 bases). Trimming took off 10 bases at V and 8 bases at J, with 21 bases between the two ends. Germline loops: CDR1 LNHDA, CDR2 SQIVND (reference sequence). This CDR3 is 14 amino acids long. The CDR3 reads CATSSGHPPYEQFF. In DNA form, the CDR3 reads TGTGCCACCTCGAGCGGCCACCCCCCCTATGAGCAGTTCTTC.

The J gene is TRBJ2-2, the V gene TRBV6-1, with 7 bases matching TRBD2. The CDR3 contains 14 residues. V lost 2 bases, J lost 5 bases, and 2 bases stayed unmatched. From germline, CDR1 is MNHNS and CDR2 SASEGT. This chain's CDR3 is CASSELADTGELFF. CDR3 nucleotide sequence: TGTGCCAGCAGTGAACTAGCGGATACCGGGGAGCTGTTTTTT.

V and J are TRBV4-2 and TRBJ2-1, with 11 bases that match TRBD2. After removal of 5 bases from V and 4 bases from J, the junction contained 4 bases not matched to a gene. This CDR3 spans 15 amino acids. The V gene's germline CDR1 is LGHNA and CDR2 YNFKEQ. The CDR3 here is CASSLLAGAYNEQFF. The CDR3 DNA is TGTGCCAGCAGCTTACTAGCGGGGGCATACAATGAGCAGTTCTTC.

The J gene is TRBJ2-2, the V gene TRBV30; D unresolved. The V and J ends lost 4 bases and 6 bases respectively, with 12 bases between them. The V gene's germline CDR1 is GTSNPN and CDR2 SVGIG (reference sequence). The CDR3 is made up of 13 amino acids. This CDR3 is CAWMASRAGELFF. The CDR3 nucleotides read TGTGCCTGGATGGCTTCTCGGGCCGGGGAGCTGTTTTTT. Variable domain in full (rest from reference TRBV30 and TRBJ2-2): SQTIHQWPATLVQPVGSPLSLECTVEGTSNPNLYWYRQAAGRGLQLLFYSVGIGQISSEVPQNLSASRPQDRQFILSSKKLLLSDSGFYLCAWMASRAGELFFGEGSRLTVL.

CDR3 nucleotides: TGTGCCAGTAGTATCAATACGGTCTGGGAGCAGTACTTC. Translation gives CASSINTVWEQYF. The gene calls are TRBV19 and TRBJ2-7; no reliable D call. In germline, CDR1 is LNHDA, CDR2 SQIVND (reference sequence). The length of the CDR3 is 13 residues. The V end was cut by 3 bases, the J end by 7 bases, with 13 bases between.

The chain couples TRBV5-1 to TRBJ2-7; 7 positions agree with TRBD1. Per the germline V gene, CDR1 is SGHRS and CDR2 is YFSETQ. Trimming at V came to 4 bases and at J to 1 base, leaving 8 bases not matched to a gene. The length of the CDR3 is 15 residues. This chain's CDR3 is CASSPGTVESYEQYF. The CDR3 coding sequence is TGCGCCAGCAGCCCCGGGACAGTAGAATCCTACGAGCAGTACTTC.

This chain links TRBV24-1 with TRBJ1-2; 12 bases line up with TRBD1. Trimming at V came to 4 bases and at J to 4 bases, leaving 3 bases not matched to a gene. The germline CDR1 and CDR2 sequences are KGHDR and SFDVKD. The CDR3 spans 15 residues. The CDR3 DNA reads as TGTGCCACCAGTGAAGGGACAGGGGGCGGCTATGGCTACACCTTC. Its protein product is CATSEGTGGGYGYTF.

This chain joins TRBV9 and TRBJ1-3, with 7 bases lining up with TRBD1. The length of the CDR3 is 17 residues. Unmatched junction bases numbered 9, after V lost 3 bases and J lost 0 bases. Germline loops: CDR1 SGDLS, CDR2 YYNGEE. CDR3 loop: CASSGGLGGISGNTIYF. In DNA, the CDR3 is TGTGCCAGCAGCGGTGGGCTAGGGGGCATCTCTGGAAACACCATATATTTT.

The chain couples TRBV11-2 to TRBJ2-2; D ambiguous. Germline V gene sequence: CDR1 SGHAT, CDR2 FQNNGV. Trimming pared 10 bases from V and 7 bases from J, leaving 10 bases between. The CDR3 spans 11 residues. The CDR3 DNA reads as TGTGCCACCACTTGGGTCGGGGAGCTGTTTTTT. Its translation is CATTWVGELFF.

The rearrangement joins TRBV6-6 to TRBJ1-2, with 7 bases aligning to TRBD1. J was trimmed by 1 base and V by 2 bases; bases with no gene match: 1. From germline, CDR1 is MNHNY and CDR2 SVGAGI (reference sequence). The CDR3 totals 14 residues. The CDR3 DNA reads TGTGCCAGCAGTTACACAGGGGATAACTATGGCTACACCTTC. Its protein product is CASSYTGDNYGYTF.

The genes are TRBV7-6 and TRBJ2-3, with D possibly matching TRBD2 (6 bases). The germline CDR1 and CDR2 sequences are SGHVS and FNYEAQ. Trimming left V 5 bases short and J 0 bases short, with 15 bases between. The CDR3 loop spans 16 amino acids. The CDR3 here is CASSPSRGASTDTQYF. The DNA of the CDR3 is TGTGCCAGCAGCCCCTCTCGCGGGGCAAGCACAGATACGCAGTATTTT. The whole variable domain, remainder taken from reference TRBV7-6 and TRBJ2-3, is GAGVSQSPRYKVTKRGQDVALRCDPISGHVSLYWYRQALGQGPEFLTYFNYEAQQDKSGLPNDRFSAERPEGSISTLTIQRTEQRDSAMYRCASSPSRGASTDTQYFGPGTRLTVL.

This clone was recorded many times. J is TRBJ1-2 and V is TRBV5-6, with D possibly TRBD1 on 5 matching bases. With 2 bases removed from V and 5 bases from J, the gap between germline ends came to 10 bases. The germline V gene encodes CDR1 SGHDT and CDR2 YYEEEE. CDR3 length: 13 residues. In DNA form, the CDR3 reads TGTGCCAGCAGCTTAGAGGGGAAGTATGGCTACACCTTC. Residues: CASSLEGKYGYTF.

The J gene is TRBJ1-2, the V gene TRBV11-2; 8 bases agree with TRBD1. V lost 1 base, J lost 1 base, and 2 bases stayed unmatched. Germline V gives CDR1 SGHAT, CDR2 FQNNGV. The CDR3 consists of 15 residues. CDR3 residues: CASSLVTGVNYGYTF. CDR3 bases: TGTGCCAGCAGCTTAGTGACAGGGGTTAACTATGGCTACACCTTC. Filled out from reference TRBV11-2 and TRBJ1-2, the complete variable domain reads EAGVAQSPRYKIIEKRQSVAFWCNPISGHATLYWYQQILGQGPKLLIQFQNNGVVDDSQLPKDRFSAERLKGVDSTLKIQPAKLEDSAVYLCASSLVTGVNYGYTFGSGTRLTVV.

V is TRBV6-5 and J is TRBJ1-1, with D unresolved. The V end was cut by 6 bases, the J end by 0 bases, with 8 bases between. Germline V gives CDR1 MNHEY, CDR2 SVGAGI. The length of the CDR3 is 13 residues. This CDR3 is CASSISVNTEAFF. In DNA form, the CDR3 reads TGTGCCAGCAGCATTAGTGTGAACACTGAAGCTTTCTTT.

This rearrangement joins TRBV11-2 to TRBJ2-7, with D possibly called TRBD1 or TRBD2 (5 bases each). V lost 5 bases and J lost 3, with 11 bases in between. Per the germline V gene, CDR1 is SGHAT and CDR2 is FQNNGV. CDR3 length: 13 residues. The CDR3, as DNA: TGTGCCAGCAGCCCCGGGACCGGCTACGAGCAGTACTTC. Residues: CASSPGTGYEQYF.

The CDR3 DNA is TGTGCCAGCAGTCTCGACAGGGGGGGGACTGAAGCTTTCTTT. Its translation: CASSLDRGGTEAFF. The chain couples TRBV28 to TRBJ1-1, with TRBD1 identical over 9 bases. With 5 bases clipped from V and 5 bases from J, the junction kept 6 bases outside the gene matches. This CDR3 contains 14 residues. The V gene's germline CDR1 is MDHEN and CDR2 SYDVKM.

The V call is TRBV11-2, the J call TRBJ1-5; D perhaps matches TRBD1 (5 bases). CDR3 length equals 17 residues. Germline V gene sequence: CDR1 SGHAT, CDR2 FQNNGV. Trimming took 5 bases from V and 4 from J, leaving 21 bases between them. The CDR3 is CASSALGGRRVNQPQHF. The CDR3, as DNA: TGTGCCAGCAGCGCGTTGGGGGGAAGACGGGTGAATCAGCCCCAGCATTTT.

The rearrangement uses TRBV27 and TRBJ2-1, with D perhaps TRBD1 (5 bases). CDR3 length: 11 residues. Looked up from germline, CDR1 is MNHEY and CDR2 is SMNVEV (reference sequence). Trimming removed 3 bases from V and 10 bases from J, with 7 bases in between. CDR3 region: CASSLNREQFF. The DNA for the CDR3 is TGTGCCAGCAGTTTGAACAGGGAGCAGTTCTTC.